This T cell receptor beta chain was recorded in a study of cytomegalovirus exposure and HLA in healthy donors. The ends were cut back, 4 bases at V and 2 bases at J, with 11 bases in the middle. CDR3 length: 14 residues. CDR1 is SGHNT and CDR2 is YYREEE in the germline V gene (reference sequence). The PCR employed 60 Vbeta primers together with 13 Jbeta primers. Using immunoSEQ multiplex PCR, the repertoire was profiled, and TCRdb retains in-frame clones only, with some absent. This table holds about 160,000 clones, roughly 80% found once. All the people who gave samples were healthy bone marrow donors.

This chain connects TRBV5-4 to TRBJ2-3; D call uncertain. The clonotype originates from a male donor in good health and CMV-seronegative. Sequenced: PBMCs. CDR3 residues: CASSLEIITDTQYF. DNA for the CDR3: TGTGCCAGCAGCCTAGAGATCATCACAGATACGCAGTATTTT. Drawing the rest from reference TRBV5-4 and TRBJ2-3, the complete variable domain is ETGVTQSPTHLIKTRGQQVTLRCSSQSGHNTVSWYQQALGQGPQFIFQYYREEENGRGNFPPRFSGLQFPNYSSELNVNALELDDSALYLCASSLEIITDTQYFGPGTRLTVL.